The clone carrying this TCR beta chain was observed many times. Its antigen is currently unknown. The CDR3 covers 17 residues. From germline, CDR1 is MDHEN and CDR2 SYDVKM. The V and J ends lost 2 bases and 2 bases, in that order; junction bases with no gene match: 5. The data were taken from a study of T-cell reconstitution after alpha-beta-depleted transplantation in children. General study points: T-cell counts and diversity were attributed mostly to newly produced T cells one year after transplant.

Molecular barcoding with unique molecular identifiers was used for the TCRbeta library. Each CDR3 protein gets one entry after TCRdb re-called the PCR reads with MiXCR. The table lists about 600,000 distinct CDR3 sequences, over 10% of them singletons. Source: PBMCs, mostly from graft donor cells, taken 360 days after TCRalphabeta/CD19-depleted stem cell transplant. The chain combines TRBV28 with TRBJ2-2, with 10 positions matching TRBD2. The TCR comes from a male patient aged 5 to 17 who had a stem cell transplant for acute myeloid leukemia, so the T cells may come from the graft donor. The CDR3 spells CASSLDTSGVNTGELFF. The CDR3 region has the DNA TGTGCCAGCAGTTTAGACACTAGCGGGGTCAACACCGGGGAGCTGTTTTTT.